The rows below give T cell receptor beta chains drawn from one sample of a study of CD8 T cells in Susac syndrome. TCRdb ran MiXCR on the immunoSEQ multiplex PCR reads and lists one entry per CDR3 protein. The table shows approximately 190,000 distinct CDR3 sequences, with about 94% occurring only once. The sequencing input was CD4+ T cells from PBMCs. The receptors here all came from a human donor in good health. Each CDR3 is given with its conserved first and last residue. A D gene is named only where the DNA matches it firmly. Only some rows state a clone size, as once, few, many or a class for expanded clones.

TRBV7-9	TRBJ1-2	few	TRBD1	CASSPGQGNYGYTF
TRBV29-1	TRBJ1-1	NA	NA	CSVDLTGTNTEAFF
TRBV3-1	TRBJ2-3	NA	TRBD1	CASSTDRGQDTQYF
TRBV5-1	TRBJ2-2	NA	TRBD2	CASSHRSSSGGPNTGELFF
TRBV10-3	TRBJ2-5	NA	TRBD2	CAISESLIAGQETQYF
TRBV7-2	TRBJ2-1	NA	NA	CASSLARTGTSANEQFF
TRBV28	TRBJ2-7	once	NA	CASSLRRQNPYEQYF
TRBV6-5	TRBJ1-6	once	NA	CASRSEQGVGSPLHF
TRBV29-1	TRBJ1-2	NA	NA	CSAGSGGSYGYTF
TRBV18	TRBJ2-3	NA	NA	CASSPGVHTDTQYF
TRBV7-8	TRBJ2-2	NA	NA	CASSLRGGITGELFF
TRBV7-6	TRBJ2-6	NA	TRBD1	CASSLTTTGFGANVLTF
TRBV11-2	TRBJ1-3	NA	NA	CASSLVGKFSGNTIYF
TRBV20-1	TRBJ1-3	NA	NA	CSARDIQQKSGNTIYF
TRBV24-1	TRBJ2-3	once	TRBD2	CATSGGGFDTQYF
TRBV3-1	TRBJ2-3	NA	NA	CASSQTAGGLTDTQYF